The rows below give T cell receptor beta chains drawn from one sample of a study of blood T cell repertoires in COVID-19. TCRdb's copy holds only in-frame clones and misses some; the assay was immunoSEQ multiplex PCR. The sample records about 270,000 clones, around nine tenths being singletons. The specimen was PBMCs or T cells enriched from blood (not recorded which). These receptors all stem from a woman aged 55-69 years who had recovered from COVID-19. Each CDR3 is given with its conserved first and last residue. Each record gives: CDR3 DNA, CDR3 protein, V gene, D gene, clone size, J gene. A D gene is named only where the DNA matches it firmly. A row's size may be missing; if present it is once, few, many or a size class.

CDR3 DNA: TGTGCCAGCAGACCCGGACTAGCGGGAGCCTACGAGCAGTACTTC
CDR3 protein: CASRPGLAGAYEQYF
V gene: TRBV28
D gene: TRBD2
clone size: -
J gene: TRBJ2-7

CDR3 DNA: TGTGCCAGCAGCACCACGGGGGACTCCTACAATGAGCAGTTCTTC
CDR3 protein: CASSTTGDSYNEQFF
V gene: TRBV9
D gene: -
clone size: -
J gene: TRBJ2-1

CDR3 DNA: TGTGCCAGCAGTTTTGGGGCCGTTATCGAGCAGTACTTC
CDR3 protein: CASSFGAVIEQYF
V gene: TRBV28
D gene: -
clone size: -
J gene: TRBJ2-7

CDR3 DNA: TGTGCCAGCAGTTTCTCCGGGACAGGTCTTGACGAAAAACTGTTTTTT
CDR3 protein: CASSFSGTGLDEKLFF
V gene: TRBV2
D gene: TRBD1
clone size: -
J gene: TRBJ1-4

CDR3 DNA: TGTGCCAGCAGCTTAGGACTAGCGGAATACACAGATACGCAGTATTTT
CDR3 protein: CASSLGLAEYTDTQYF
V gene: TRBV5-6
D gene: TRBD2
clone size: -
J gene: TRBJ2-3

CDR3 DNA: TGCGCCAGCAGCTCCCAGGGAAATCAGCCCCAGCATTTT
CDR3 protein: CASSSQGNQPQHF
V gene: TRBV10-1
D gene: -
clone size: -
J gene: TRBJ1-5

CDR3 DNA: TGTGCCAGCAGCTTAGTTCGGGGAAAGGAGACCCAGTACTTC
CDR3 protein: CASSLVRGKETQYF
V gene: TRBV11-3
D gene: -
clone size: once
J gene: TRBJ2-5

CDR3 DNA: TGTGCCAGCAGCCAAGATCGAGGGTACGAGCAGTACTTC
CDR3 protein: CASSQDRGYEQYF
V gene: TRBV4-2
D gene: -
clone size: -
J gene: TRBJ2-7

CDR3 DNA: TGTGCCAGCTCACCACGGGGGCGAGGTGAAAAACTGTTTTTT
CDR3 protein: CASSPRGRGEKLFF
V gene: TRBV18
D gene: -
clone size: -
J gene: TRBJ1-4

CDR3 DNA: TGCGCCAGCAGCTTGGGGGAGGGCACTGAAGCTTTCTTT
CDR3 protein: CASSLGEGTEAFF
V gene: TRBV5-1
D gene: -
clone size: once
J gene: TRBJ1-1

CDR3 DNA: TGTGCCAGCAGTGAGGGGACTAGCGGGGGCAATGAGCAGTTCTTC
CDR3 protein: CASSEGTSGGNEQFF
V gene: TRBV6-4
D gene: TRBD2
clone size: few
J gene: TRBJ2-1

CDR3 DNA: TGTGCCAGCAGTTACTCGAGGCTGGCAACTAATGAAAAACTGTTTTTT
CDR3 protein: CASSYSRLATNEKLFF
V gene: TRBV6-2/TRBV6-3
D gene: -
clone size: -
J gene: TRBJ1-4

CDR3 DNA: TGTGCCAGCAGCTCGTCTCTTCCGTCCGGGGAGCTGTTTTTT
CDR3 protein: CASSSSLPSGELFF
V gene: TRBV28
D gene: -
clone size: once
J gene: TRBJ2-2

CDR3 DNA: TGTGCCAGCAGCTTGGCGGGGGGGCTAGGTGAAGCTTTCTTT
CDR3 protein: CASSLAGGLGEAFF
V gene: TRBV11-3
D gene: -
clone size: -
J gene: TRBJ1-1

CDR3 DNA: TGTGCCAGCAGTCGGGCAGGGGTTTCCGAGCAGTACTTC
CDR3 protein: CASSRAGVSEQYF
V gene: TRBV27
D gene: -
clone size: -
J gene: TRBJ2-7

CDR3 DNA: TGCGCCAGCAGCTTGCAGGGGGCTCGGGCCACTGAAGCTTTCTTT
CDR3 protein: CASSLQGARATEAFF
V gene: TRBV5-1
D gene: TRBD1
clone size: -
J gene: TRBJ1-1

CDR3 DNA: TGCGCCAGCAGCTTGGTCGTAGCTAGCGGGCCAAAGGTGGAGACCCAGTACTTC
CDR3 protein: CASSLVVASGPKVETQYF
V gene: TRBV5-1
D gene: TRBD2
clone size: -
J gene: TRBJ2-5

CDR3 DNA: TGTGCCAGCAGGATCGGGACAGGGTTTATCTATGGCTACACCTTC
CDR3 protein: CASRIGTGFIYGYTF
V gene: TRBV6-6
D gene: TRBD1
clone size: -
J gene: TRBJ1-2

CDR3 DNA: TGTGCCAGCAGTGCGTCAGATACGCAGTATTTT
CDR3 protein: CASSASDTQYF
V gene: TRBV25-1
D gene: -
clone size: -
J gene: TRBJ2-3

CDR3 DNA: TGTGCCAGCATCAGCGACAATCAGCCCCAGCATTTT
CDR3 protein: CASISDNQPQHF
V gene: TRBV28
D gene: -
clone size: -
J gene: TRBJ1-5

CDR3 DNA: TGTGCCAGCTCAGAGTCGCGGACAGGGGGCATCGAGCAGTACTTC
CDR3 protein: CASSESRTGGIEQYF
V gene: TRBV18
D gene: TRBD1
clone size: -
J gene: TRBJ2-7

CDR3 DNA: TGTGCCAGCAGCTTAAACGCGGGAGGATTGATAAAGGAGACCCAGTACTTC
CDR3 protein: CASSLNAGGLIKETQYF
V gene: TRBV7-2
D gene: TRBD2
clone size: -
J gene: TRBJ2-5

CDR3 DNA: TGTGCCACCAGTGATCCTCCACCGGGTGAAGCTTTCTTT
CDR3 protein: CATSDPPPGEAFF
V gene: TRBV24-1
D gene: -
clone size: -
J gene: TRBJ1-1

CDR3 DNA: TGTGCCAGCAGCCAGGGTGCTAGCTCCTACGAGCAGTACTTC
CDR3 protein: CASSQGASSYEQYF
V gene: TRBV3-1/TRBV3-2
D gene: -
clone size: many
J gene: TRBJ2-7

CDR3 DNA: TGTGCCAGCGGGAGGGGGGGGAACACTGAAGCTTTCTTT
CDR3 protein: CASGRGGNTEAFF
V gene: TRBV3-1/TRBV3-2
D gene: -
clone size: -
J gene: TRBJ1-1

CDR3 DNA: TGTGCCAGTAGTATGCCGTGGGGAGGAGATACGCAGTATTTT
CDR3 protein: CASSMPWGGDTQYF
V gene: TRBV19
D gene: -
clone size: -
J gene: TRBJ2-3

CDR3 DNA: TGTGCCAGTTGGACTAGCAGGCAGACCCAGTACTTC
CDR3 protein: CASWTSRQTQYF
V gene: TRBV27
D gene: TRBD2
clone size: few
J gene: TRBJ2-5

CDR3 DNA: TGTGCCAGCAGCTTCCCAGGGGGCGAAGGCTACACCTTC
CDR3 protein: CASSFPGGEGYTF
V gene: TRBV5-5
D gene: TRBD1
clone size: -
J gene: TRBJ1-2

CDR3 DNA: TGTGCCAGCAGCTTACACTCCGAGGAAAGGGGCTACACCTTC
CDR3 protein: CASSLHSEERGYTF
V gene: TRBV7-9
D gene: -
clone size: -
J gene: TRBJ1-2

CDR3 DNA: TGTGCCAGCAATCCAGGACAGGGCACTCGGGGGCAGTATTTT
CDR3 protein: CASNPGQGTRGQYF
V gene: TRBV6-5
D gene: TRBD1
clone size: once
J gene: TRBJ2-3

CDR3 DNA: TGTGCCAGCAGTCTCCGCGAAAACTATGGCTACACCTTC
CDR3 protein: CASSLRENYGYTF
V gene: TRBV12-3/TRBV12-4
D gene: -
clone size: -
J gene: TRBJ1-2

CDR3 DNA: TGTGCCACCAGAATGGGACAGGGGAGCGGGGAGCTGTTTTTT
CDR3 protein: CATRMGQGSGELFF
V gene: TRBV6-5
D gene: TRBD1
clone size: -
J gene: TRBJ2-2

CDR3 DNA: TGTGCCACCAGACAGGCGCATAGATTTTACGAGCAGTACTTC
CDR3 protein: CATRQAHRFYEQYF
V gene: TRBV27
D gene: -
clone size: -
J gene: TRBJ2-7